This T cell receptor (beta chain) stems from a study of vaccination and CD4 T cells after COVID-19. Whole-study results and caveats: A relatively small number of convalescent patients were studied, and no early post-infection timepoints were included.

This clonotype was detected a few times. The antigen remains undetermined. Treatment reported: approximately nine-day PBMC culture with coronavirus spike peptide pools or control peptides (ViraFEST assay). This CDR3 region has 15 residues. CDR1 and CDR2 (germline): KGHDR, SFDVKD. V was cut by 3 bases and J by 4 bases, with 11 bases left in between. Researchers used the Oncomine TCR Beta short-read assay to sequence DNA from cultured CD4+ T cells. TCRdb itself ran the PCR reads through MiXCR, one entry per CDR3 protein. Of roughly 11,000 distinct CDR3 sequences detected, approximately 58% appear once; the ten largest clones hold roughly 13%.

The sequence was obtained from a human donor who had recovered from COVID-19. The chain joins TRBV24-1 to TRBJ2-2; D is undetermined. The source material was CD4+ T cells from blood, cultured in vitro. CDR3 loop: CATSDPNVVTGELFF. CDR3 in DNA: TGTGCCACCAGTGATCCAAACGTCGTCACCGGGGAGCTGTTTTTT.